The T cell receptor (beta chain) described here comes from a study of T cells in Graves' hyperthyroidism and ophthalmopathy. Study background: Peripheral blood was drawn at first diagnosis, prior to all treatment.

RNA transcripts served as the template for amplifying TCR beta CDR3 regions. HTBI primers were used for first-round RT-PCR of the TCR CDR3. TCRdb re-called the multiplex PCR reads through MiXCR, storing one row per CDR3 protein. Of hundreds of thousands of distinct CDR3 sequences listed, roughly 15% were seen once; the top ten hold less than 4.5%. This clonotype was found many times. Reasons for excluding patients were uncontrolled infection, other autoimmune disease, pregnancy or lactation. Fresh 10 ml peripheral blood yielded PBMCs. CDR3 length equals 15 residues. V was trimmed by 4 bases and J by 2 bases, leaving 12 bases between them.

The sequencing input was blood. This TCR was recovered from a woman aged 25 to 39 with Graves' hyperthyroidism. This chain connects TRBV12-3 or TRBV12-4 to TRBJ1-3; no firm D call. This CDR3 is CASSSSQDTGNTIYF. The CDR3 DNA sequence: TGTGCCAGCAGTTCCTCGCAGGATACTGGAAACACCATATATTTT.